A single sample is the source of the 3 T cell receptor beta chains below, sequenced in a study of technical replicates of blood from a few donors. The repertoire was sequenced with immunoSEQ multiplex PCR; TCRdb's copy has only in-frame clones and lacks some. Here the sample spans about 76,000 clones, 85% to 95% being singletons. The sample taken for sequencing was T cells isolated from PBMCs. These receptors were collected from a human donor in good health.

V and J are TRBV13 and TRBJ2-7; D not resolved. CDR1 is PRHDT, CDR2 FYEKMQ, per germline (reference sequence). Trimming left V 3 bases short and J 6 bases short, with 12 bases between. The CDR3 length is 13 residues. This CDR3 is CASSFERSAEQYF. CDR3 coding DNA: TGTGCCAGCAGCTTTGAGAGATCCGCCGAGCAGTACTTC.

The chain uses TRBV15 and TRBJ1-5; 8 bases map to TRBD1. V shed 0 bases and J 7 bases; nucleotides not matched to a gene: 5. CDR3 length equals 15 residues. Per germline, CDR1 LNHNV and CDR2 YYDKDF (reference sequence). In nucleotides, the CDR3 is TGTGCCACCAGCAGAGAGGGACAGGTGGGACAGCCCCAGCATTTT. Amino acid sequence: CATSREGQVGQPQHF.

This clone turned up a few times. This chain links TRBV7-2 with TRBJ2-1, with a tentative D call TRBD2 (6 bases). The length of the CDR3 is 16 residues. Germline V CDR1 and CDR2: SGHTA, FQGNSA. Trimming removed 6 bases from V and 1 base from J, with 16 bases in between. The CDR3 DNA is TGTGCCAGCAGTCCCGGGGGAATTACTTCCTACAATGAGCAGTTCTTC. It is translated as CASSPGGITSYNEQFF.